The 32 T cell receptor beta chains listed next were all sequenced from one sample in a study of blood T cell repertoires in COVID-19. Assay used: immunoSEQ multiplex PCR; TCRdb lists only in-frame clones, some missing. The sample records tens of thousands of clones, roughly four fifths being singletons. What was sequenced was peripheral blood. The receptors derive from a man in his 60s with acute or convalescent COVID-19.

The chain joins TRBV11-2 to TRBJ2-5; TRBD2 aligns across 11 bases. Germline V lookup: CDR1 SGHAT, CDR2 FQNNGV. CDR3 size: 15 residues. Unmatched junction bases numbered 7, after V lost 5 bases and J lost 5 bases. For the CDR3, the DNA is TGTGCCAGCAGCGCAGTAGCGGGAGGGCCCGAGACCCAGTACTTC. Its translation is CASSAVAGGPETQYF.

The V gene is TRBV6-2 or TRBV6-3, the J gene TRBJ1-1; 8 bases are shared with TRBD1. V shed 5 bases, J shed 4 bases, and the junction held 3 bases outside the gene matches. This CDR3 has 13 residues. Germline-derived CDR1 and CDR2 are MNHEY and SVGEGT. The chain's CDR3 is CASSHRGATEAFF. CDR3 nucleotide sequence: TGTGCCAGCAGTCACAGGGGGGCCACTGAAGCTTTCTTT.

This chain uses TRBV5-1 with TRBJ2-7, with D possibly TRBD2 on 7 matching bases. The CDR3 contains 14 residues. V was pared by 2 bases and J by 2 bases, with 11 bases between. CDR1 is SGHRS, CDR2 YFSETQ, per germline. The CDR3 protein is CASSLGGGTYEQYF. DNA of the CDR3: TGCGCCAGCAGCTTAGGGGGGGGCACCTACGAGCAGTACTTC.

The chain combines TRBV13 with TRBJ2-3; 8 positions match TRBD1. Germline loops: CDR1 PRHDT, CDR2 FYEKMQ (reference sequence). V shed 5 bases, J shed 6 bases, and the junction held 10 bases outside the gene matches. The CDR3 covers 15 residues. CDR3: CASSPTGQGDDTQYF. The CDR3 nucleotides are TGTGCCAGCAGCCCCACCGGACAGGGAGATGATACGCAGTATTTT.

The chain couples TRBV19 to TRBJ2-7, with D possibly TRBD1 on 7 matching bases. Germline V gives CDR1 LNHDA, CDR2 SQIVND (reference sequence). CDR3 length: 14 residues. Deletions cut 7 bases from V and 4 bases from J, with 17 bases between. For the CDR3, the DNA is TGTGCCAGTAACCACCGGCAGGGGGGATACGAGCAGTACTTC. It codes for CASNHRQGGYEQYF.

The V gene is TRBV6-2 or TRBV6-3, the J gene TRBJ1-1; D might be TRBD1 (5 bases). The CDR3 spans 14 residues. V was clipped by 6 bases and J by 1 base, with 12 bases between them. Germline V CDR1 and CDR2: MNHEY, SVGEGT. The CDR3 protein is CASSSGLRNTEAFF. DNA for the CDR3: TGTGCCAGCAGCTCAGGGTTGCGGAACACTGAAGCTTTCTTT.

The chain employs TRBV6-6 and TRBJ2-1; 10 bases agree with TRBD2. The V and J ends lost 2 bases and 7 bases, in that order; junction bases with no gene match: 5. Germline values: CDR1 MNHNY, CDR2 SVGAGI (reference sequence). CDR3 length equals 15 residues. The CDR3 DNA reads TGTGCCAGCAGTTACCAAGCGGGAGGGCCGAATGAGCAGTTCTTC. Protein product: CASSYQAGGPNEQFF.

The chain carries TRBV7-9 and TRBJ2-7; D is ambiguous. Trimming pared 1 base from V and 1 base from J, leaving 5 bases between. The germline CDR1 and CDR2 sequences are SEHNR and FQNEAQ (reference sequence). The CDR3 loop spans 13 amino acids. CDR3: CASSLVSSYEQYF. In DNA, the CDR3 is TGTGCCAGCAGCTTAGTCTCTTCCTACGAGCAGTACTTC.

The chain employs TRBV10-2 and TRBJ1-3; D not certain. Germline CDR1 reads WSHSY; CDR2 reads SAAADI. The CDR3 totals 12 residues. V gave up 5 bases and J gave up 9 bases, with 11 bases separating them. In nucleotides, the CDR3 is TGCGCCAGCAGTCTTTCCGGTCGCACCATATATTTT. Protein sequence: CASSLSGRTIYF.

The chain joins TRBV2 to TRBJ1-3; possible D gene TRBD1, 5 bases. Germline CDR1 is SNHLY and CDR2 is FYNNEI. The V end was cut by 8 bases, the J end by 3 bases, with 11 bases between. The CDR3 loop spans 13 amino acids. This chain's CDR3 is CASAPGVGNTIYF. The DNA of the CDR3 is TGTGCCAGCGCTCCGGGGGTTGGAAACACCATATATTTT.

CDR3 coding DNA: TGTGCCAGCAGCGCCAGGACAGGGGGTGACACTGAAGCTTTCTTT. Translation: CASSARTGGDTEAFF. The V gene is TRBV7-6, the J gene TRBJ1-1; TRBD1 matches at 10 bases. The CDR3 totals 15 residues. The J segment lost 3 bases and the V segment lost 5 bases, leaving 6 bases of the junction unmatched. Per germline, CDR1 SGHVS and CDR2 FNYEAQ. The whole variable domain, remainder taken from reference TRBV7-6 and TRBJ1-1, is GAGVSQSPRYKVTKRGQDVALRCDPISGHVSLYWYRQALGQGPEFLTYFNYEAQQDKSGLPNDRFSAERPEGSISTLTIQRTEQRDSAMYRCASSARTGGDTEAFFGQGTRLTVV.

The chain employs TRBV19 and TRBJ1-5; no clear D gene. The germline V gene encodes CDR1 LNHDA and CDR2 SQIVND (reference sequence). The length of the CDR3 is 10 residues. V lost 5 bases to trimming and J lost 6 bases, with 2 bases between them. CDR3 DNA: TGTGCCAGTAGTCTTCAGCCCCAGCATTTT. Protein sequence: CASSLQPQHF.

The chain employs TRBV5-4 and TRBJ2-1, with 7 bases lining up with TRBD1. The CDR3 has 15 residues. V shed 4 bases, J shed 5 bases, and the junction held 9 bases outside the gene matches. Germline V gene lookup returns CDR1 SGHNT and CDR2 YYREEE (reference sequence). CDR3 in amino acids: CASSRGGAADNEQFF. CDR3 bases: TGTGCCAGCAGCCGAGGGGGCGCAGCAGACAATGAGCAGTTCTTC.

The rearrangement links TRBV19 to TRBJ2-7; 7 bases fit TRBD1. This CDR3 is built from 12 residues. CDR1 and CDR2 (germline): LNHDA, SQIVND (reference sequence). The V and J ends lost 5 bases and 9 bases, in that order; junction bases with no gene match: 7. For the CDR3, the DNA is TGTGCCAGTAGTCTCGACAGGGCACGGCAGTACTTC. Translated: CASSLDRARQYF.

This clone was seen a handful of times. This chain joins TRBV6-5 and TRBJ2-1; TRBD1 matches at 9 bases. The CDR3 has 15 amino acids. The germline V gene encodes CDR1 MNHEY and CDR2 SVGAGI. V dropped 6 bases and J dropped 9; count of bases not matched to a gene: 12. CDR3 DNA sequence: TGTGCCAGCAGAGAGGGGACAGGGAGACGTGTTGAGCAGTTCTTC. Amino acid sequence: CASREGTGRRVEQFF.

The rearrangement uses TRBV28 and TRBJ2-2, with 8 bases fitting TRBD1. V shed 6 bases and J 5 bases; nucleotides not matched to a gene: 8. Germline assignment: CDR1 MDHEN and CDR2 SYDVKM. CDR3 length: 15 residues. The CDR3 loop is CASSNQGARTGELFF. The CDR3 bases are TGTGCCAGCAGCAATCAGGGGGCGCGGACCGGGGAGCTGTTTTTT.

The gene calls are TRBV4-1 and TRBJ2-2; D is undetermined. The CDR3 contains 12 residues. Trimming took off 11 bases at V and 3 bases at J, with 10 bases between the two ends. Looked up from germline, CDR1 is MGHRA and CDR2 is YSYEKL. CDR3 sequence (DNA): TGCGCCCCCAGATTGGACACCGGGGAGCTGTTTTTT. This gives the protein CAPRLDTGELFF.

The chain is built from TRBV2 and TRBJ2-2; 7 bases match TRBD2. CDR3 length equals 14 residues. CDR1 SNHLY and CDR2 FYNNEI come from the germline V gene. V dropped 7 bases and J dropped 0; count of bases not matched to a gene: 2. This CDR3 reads CASKGTTNTGELFF. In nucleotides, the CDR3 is TGTGCCAGCAAAGGGACTACGAACACCGGGGAGCTGTTTTTT. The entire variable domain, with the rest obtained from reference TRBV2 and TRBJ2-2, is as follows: EPEVTQTPSHQVTQMGQEVILRCVPISNHLYFYWYRQILGQKVEFLVSFYNNEISEKSEIFDDQFSVERPDGSNFTLKIRSTKLEDSAMYFCASKGTTNTGELFFGEGSRLTVL.

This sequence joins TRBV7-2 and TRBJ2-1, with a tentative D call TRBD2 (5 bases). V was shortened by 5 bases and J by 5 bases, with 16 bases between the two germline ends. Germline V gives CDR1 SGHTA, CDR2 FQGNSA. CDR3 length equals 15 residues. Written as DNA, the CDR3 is TGTGCCAGCAGCCCCCCGGCCCAGAGGGACAATGAGCAGTTCTTC. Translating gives CASSPPAQRDNEQFF.

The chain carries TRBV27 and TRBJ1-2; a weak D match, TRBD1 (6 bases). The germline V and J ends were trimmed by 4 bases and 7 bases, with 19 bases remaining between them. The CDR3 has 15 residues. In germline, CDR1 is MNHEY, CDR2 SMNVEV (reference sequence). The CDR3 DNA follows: TGTGCCAGCAGTTCTCCGGGACAACAGCTCGGTGGCTACACCTTC. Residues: CASSSPGQQLGGYTF.

The CDR3 DNA reads TGTGCCAGCAGCCAAGAGACCAGCGGGGGGGCCTCTGAGCAGTTCTTC. It specifies CASSQETSGGASEQFF. The chain carries TRBV4-2 and TRBJ2-1; 10 bases are a match to TRBD2. The CDR3 has 16 amino acids. Germline V gene lookup returns CDR1 LGHNA and CDR2 YNFKEQ. Germline trimming cut 0 bases from V and 9 bases from J; bases unmatched to any gene: 8.

The CDR3 sequence is CASSGGQGRIGNTIYF. The CDR3, as DNA: TGTGCCAGCAGTGGGGGACAGGGAAGGATTGGAAACACCATATATTTT. The chain recombines TRBV6-6 with TRBJ1-3; 9 bases map to TRBD1. V gave up 5 bases and J gave up 3 bases; unmatched junction bases: 8. The length of the CDR3 is 16 residues. Germline CDR1 is MNHNY and CDR2 is SVGAGI (reference sequence).

CDR3 residues: CASSIGQPTSYEQYF. CDR3 bases: TGTGCCAGCAGCATTGGACAGCCTACCTCCTACGAGCAGTACTTC. This sequence joins TRBV11-2 and TRBJ2-7, with D possibly being TRBD1 (6 bases). The germline V gene encodes CDR1 SGHAT and CDR2 FQNNGV. This CDR3 has 15 residues. V was trimmed by 5 bases and J by 0 bases, leaving 14 bases between them.

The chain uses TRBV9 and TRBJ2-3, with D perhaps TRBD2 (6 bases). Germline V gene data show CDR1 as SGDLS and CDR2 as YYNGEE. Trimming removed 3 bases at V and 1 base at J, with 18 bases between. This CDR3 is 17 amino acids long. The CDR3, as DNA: TGTGCCAGCAGCGAGGGCGGAGGAGCGGGCCGCACAGATACGCAGTATTTT. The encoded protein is CASSEGGGAGRTDTQYF.

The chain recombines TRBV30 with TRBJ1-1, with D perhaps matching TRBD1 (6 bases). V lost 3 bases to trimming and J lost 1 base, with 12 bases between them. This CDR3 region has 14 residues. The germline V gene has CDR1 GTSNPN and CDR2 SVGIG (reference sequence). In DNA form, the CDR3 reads TGTGCCTGGAGCCCCCGGGACAAGAACACTGAAGCTTTCTTT. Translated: CAWSPRDKNTEAFF.

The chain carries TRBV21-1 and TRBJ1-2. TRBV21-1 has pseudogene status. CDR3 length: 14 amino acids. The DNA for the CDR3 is TGTGCCAGATACCCTATTAAGTCCTTCTATGGCTACACCTTC. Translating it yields CARYPIKSFYGYTF.

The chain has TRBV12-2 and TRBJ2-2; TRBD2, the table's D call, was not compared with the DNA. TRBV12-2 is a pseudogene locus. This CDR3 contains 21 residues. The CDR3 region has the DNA TGTGCAAGTCGCTTAGCGCGGGTCGGTCGACCGCCATTAGCGAACACCGGGGAGCTGTTTTTT. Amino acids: CASRLARVGRPPLANTGELFF.

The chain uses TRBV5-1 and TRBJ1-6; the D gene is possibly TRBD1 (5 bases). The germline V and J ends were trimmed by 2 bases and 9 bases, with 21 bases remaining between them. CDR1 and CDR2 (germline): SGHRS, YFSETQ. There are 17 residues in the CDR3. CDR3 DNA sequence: TGCGCCAGCAGCTTTAGACAGAGAGCCGAAGGGATTTCACCCCTCCACTTT. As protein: CASSFRQRAEGISPLHF.

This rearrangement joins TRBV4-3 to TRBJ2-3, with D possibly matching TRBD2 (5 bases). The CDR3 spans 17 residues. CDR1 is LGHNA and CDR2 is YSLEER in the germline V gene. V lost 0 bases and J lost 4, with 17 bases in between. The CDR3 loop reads CASSQDWEPQRPDTQYF. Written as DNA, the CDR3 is TGCGCCAGCAGCCAAGATTGGGAGCCCCAGAGACCAGATACGCAGTATTTT.

The CDR3 sequence is CASGQGERQPQHF. DNA of the CDR3: TGTGCCAGCGGACAGGGGGAGCGGCAGCCCCAGCATTTT. This chain joins TRBV2 and TRBJ1-5; 10 nucleotides match TRBD1. The junction had 5 bases not matched to a gene; V was cut back by 8 bases and J by 7 bases. This CDR3 region has 13 residues. Germline CDR1 SNHLY, CDR2 FYNNEI.

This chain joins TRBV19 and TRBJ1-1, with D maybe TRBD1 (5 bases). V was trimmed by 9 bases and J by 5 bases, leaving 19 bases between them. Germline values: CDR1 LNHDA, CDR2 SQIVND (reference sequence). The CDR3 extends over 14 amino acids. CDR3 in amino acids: CASKGSGWRTEAFF. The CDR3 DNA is TGTGCCAGCAAAGGTTCAGGGTGGAGAACTGAAGCTTTCTTT.

The CDR3 DNA is TGTGCCAGCAGAGAGGGACAGGGCGGCCAGCCCCAGCATTTT. It is translated as CASREGQGGQPQHF. The V call is TRBV2, the J call TRBJ1-5, with TRBD1 matching over 9 bases. Germline CDR1 and CDR2: SNHLY and FYNNEI. J lost 7 bases, V lost 6 bases, and 7 bases had no gene match. The CDR3 has 14 amino acids.